This entry describes one T cell receptor (beta chain). This clonotype has just one count. There is no known antigen for this receptor. Base qualities were left out, and no much larger clone turns up one base away. One read alone makes for weak evidence. This specimen belongs to a study of T cell repertoires in aging, cancer and after chemotherapy (dated by TCRdb to the late 2010s). Broadly, across the study: The donors fell into six age groups ranging from 30 or younger to 70 or older, and each group had at least three individuals. In the solid tumor group, paired pre- and post-chemotherapy samples were obtained from brain tumor (glioblastoma) patients receiving temozolomide-based therapy. The full dataset contained 7 million to 9.5 million TCR reads. The study profiled peripheral blood TCR beta repertoires from healthy donors and cancer patients to examine immunoaging and T cell reconstitution after chemotherapy. Alongside fewer than 100 healthy donors serving as a reference group, the cohort included over 200 cancer patients, of whom approximately 94 had hematological cancers and about 130 had solid cancers. What the work shows at the level of the full study, not this receptor alone: In both cancer cohorts, the median generation probability rose over the chemotherapy interval, which suggests that the repertoire was reconstituted through rebound thymic output. According to the authors, the repertoire data do not permit conclusions about immunological memory after chemotherapy. In healthy donors, the drop in TCR diversity with age came mainly from a loss of richness, whereas in cancer patients a loss of evenness also played a part. Compared with age-matched healthy donors, untreated patients with either hematological or solid cancers had significantly lower TCR diversity in the blood along with higher clonality.

Instead of sorted cells or RNA, genomic DNA extracted from peripheral blood served as the source for amplifying TCR beta rearrangements. V and J lose 0 bases and 2 bases, and a span of 11 bases separates them. The germline V gene sets CDR1 to MNHNS and CDR2 to SASEGT. CDR3 length: 16 amino acids, cysteine to phenylalanine. Just CDR3 DNA is preserved here, 48 bases in frame from base 1. Using a mixed TRB-A/B primer pool, multiplex touch-down PCR amplified rearranged TRB sequences covering the V, D and J segments. Two consecutive PCR reactions with Phusion HS II polymerase added Illumina adapters and sample indices to the amplicons. After gel purification with the NucleoSpin Gel and PCR Clean-up kit, the amplicons were checked using Qubit and an Agilent 2100 Bioanalyzer. Sequencing of libraries was carried out on an Illumina MiSeq in 600-cycle, single-indexed, paired-end runs. In the original analysis: MiXCR versions 2.12 and 3.0.5 were used to process the TRB sequences. Each unique CDR3 nucleotide sequence counted as one clone, and only productive sequences with at least two reads were retained. Repertoire metrics included Shannon diversity, evenness, clonality (one minus evenness), and alpha-parameterized diversity profiles from alpha 0 to 5. Generation probabilities of clones in paired pre- and post-chemotherapy samples were computed with the IGoR algorithm. Using fastp trimming at Q25 and MiXCR clonotype assembly, TCRdb reanalyzed the public sequencing data and kept in-frame beta chains. Entries that share a CDR3 protein sequence are merged under the most common genes and DNA. TCRdb assigned the V and J calls; the authors' analysis was not used. For this sample there are 2,000 to 2,500 distinct CDR3 sequences; 20% to 25% appear just once. About 9% of the sample goes to the ten largest clones.

Sequencing was performed on blood. The receptor comes from a human donor with a solid tumor. This chain is built from TRBV6-1 and TRBJ2-1, and perhaps TRBD1 as D gene, on 5 matching bases. The CDR3 reads CASSEALTAPYNEQFF. The nucleotide sequence reads TGTGCCAGCAGTGAAGCGCTGACAGCACCCTACAATGAGCAGTTCTTC.